The 19 T cell receptor beta chains presented below share a single source sample, sequenced in a study of blood T cells in healthy people across ages. Through a sample-barcoded 5' primer and a J-beta primer mix, a second PCR was run for about 6 to 12 cycles. In TCRdb, the 5' RACE reads were re-called with MiXCR into one record per CDR3 protein. The table has about 970,000 distinct CDR3 sequences, roughly 51% seen once; the top ten hold about a fifth. The sample taken for sequencing was blood. Receptors originate from a woman in her sixties or seventies in good health.

This clonotype has a handful of counts. The chain carries TRBV3-1 and TRBJ2-3; TRBD1 aligns across 8 bases. Germline V gives CDR1 LGHDT, CDR2 YNNKEL (reference sequence). After removal of 1 base from V and 4 bases from J, the junction contained 7 bases not matched to a gene. There are 16 residues in the CDR3. The CDR3 region is CASSQGGQGIADTQYF. The CDR3 DNA sequence: TGTGCCAGCAGCCAAGGAGGACAGGGAATAGCAGATACGCAGTATTTT.

V gene TRBV19 combines with J gene TRBJ2-7, with a possible D match to TRBD2 (5 bases). The better agreement between TRBJ2-5 and the DNA end casts doubt on the J call. The CDR3 is 13 amino acids. Looked up from germline, CDR1 is LNHDA and CDR2 is SQIVND (reference sequence). The CDR3 nucleotides are TGTGCCAGTAAGAGCGGTGAACGGGAGACCCAGTACTTC. Translating it yields CASKSGERETQYF.

Comments on this clonotype: A much larger clone is a single base away; this may be a read error. The chain employs TRBV20-1 and TRBJ2-1, with D unclear. The J call is uncertain, as TRBJ2-7 better fits the DNA end. This CDR3 comprises 12 residues. Germline assignment: CDR1 DFQATT and CDR2 SNEGSKA (reference sequence). CDR3 DNA sequence: TGCAGTGCTCCCGGCCGCTCCGACGAGCAGTACTTC. It yields the protein CSAPGRSDEQYF.

The chain joins TRBV3-1 to TRBJ2-5; D is possibly TRBD2 (6 bases). Trimming took off 2 bases at V and 5 bases at J, with 12 bases between the two ends. Germline V gene sequence: CDR1 LGHDT, CDR2 YNNKEL (reference sequence). The CDR3 has 14 residues. CDR3 amino acids: CASSQTGSPETQYF. CDR3 sequence (DNA): TGTGCCAGCAGCCAAACCGGGAGTCCGGAGACCCAGTACTTC.

This rearrangement joins TRBV7-2 to TRBJ2-1; D gene uncertain. V dropped 5 bases and J dropped 6 bases, with 11 bases sitting between them. Germline loops: CDR1 SGHTA, CDR2 FQGNSA. The CDR3 has 13 amino acids. The CDR3 DNA follows: TGTGCCAGCAGCCCTACGAGAGTCAATGAGCAGTTCTTC. This translates into CASSPTRVNEQFF.

This clonotype was found a few times. V and J are TRBV7-9 and TRBJ2-7, with no clear D. The CDR3 is 14 amino acids. Per germline, CDR1 SEHNR and CDR2 FQNEAQ (reference sequence). The V and J ends lost 5 bases and 2 bases respectively, with 13 bases between them. The CDR3 loop is CASSPWTETYEQYF. CDR3 DNA: TGTGCCAGCAGCCCCTGGACGGAGACCTACGAGCAGTACTTC.

Details on this clonotype: Possible read error: a much larger clone is one base away. The chain recombines TRBV4-3 with TRBJ2-7; D gene uncertain. From germline, CDR1 is LGHNA and CDR2 YSLEER. This CDR3 has 16 amino acids. The V end lost 4 bases, the J end lost 0 bases, and 16 bases lay between the germline ends. The CDR3 DNA follows: TGCGCCAGCAGCCTGGTTAGGGTTTCGAGCTCCTACGAGCAGTACTTC. Its translation: CASSLVRVSSSYEQYF.

The V call is TRBV7-9, the J call TRBJ2-1, with 15 bases matching TRBD2. This CDR3 has 20 amino acids. The junction had 12 bases not matched to a gene; V was cut back by 2 bases and J by 4 bases. Germline CDR1 and CDR2: SEHNR and FQNEAQ (reference sequence). The chain's CDR3 is CASSLPAGLAGGGAYNEQFF. CDR3 DNA sequence: TGTGCCAGCAGCTTACCAGCGGGACTAGCGGGAGGTGGGGCATACAATGAGCAGTTCTTC.

In its sample, this clonotype was seen once. J is TRBJ1-2 and V is TRBV4-2; D is perhaps TRBD1 (6 bases). The CDR3 is 14 residues long. CDR1 is LGHNA, CDR2 YNFKEQ, per germline. V was pared by 1 base and J by 6 bases, with 12 bases between. The CDR3 DNA reads TGTGCCAGCAGCCAAGGCGGGGGCGGGGATGGCTACACCTTC. Encoded protein: CASSQGGGGDGYTF.

The V gene is TRBV14, the J gene TRBJ2-5, with D maybe TRBD1 (6 bases). The germline V and J ends were trimmed by 4 bases and 4 bases, with 19 bases remaining between them. Germline V gene sequence: CDR1 SGHDN, CDR2 FVKESK. The CDR3 has 16 amino acids. The CDR3: CASSRLGRGMGETQYF. CDR3 DNA: TGTGCCAGCAGCCGTCTAGGCAGGGGAATGGGAGAGACCCAGTACTTC.

The gene calls are TRBV4-2 and TRBJ2-3; D is uncertain. The V end was cut by 1 base, the J end by 0 bases, with 11 bases between. Germline loops: CDR1 LGHNA, CDR2 YNFKEQ. The CDR3 has 16 amino acids. CDR3 DNA sequence: TGTGCCAGCAGCCAAGGGGAAGGAAAGAGCACAGATACGCAGTATTTT. Translated, it gives CASSQGEGKSTDTQYF.

This clonotype showed up many times. The V gene is TRBV15, the J gene TRBJ2-5; D unclear. Germline CDR1 LNHNV, CDR2 YYDKDF (reference sequence). The CDR3 spans 13 residues. The germline V and J ends were trimmed by 1 base and 4 bases, with 7 bases remaining between them. This CDR3 reads CATSRASLETQYF. The CDR3 bases are TGTGCCACCAGCAGAGCTAGTTTAGAGACCCAGTACTTC.

This clonotype was recorded only once. The rearrangement links TRBV5-1 to TRBJ1-1; no clear D. The CDR3 has 14 amino acids. CDR1 and CDR2 (germline): SGHRS, YFSETQ. Deletions cut 1 base from V and 1 base from J, with 8 bases between. The CDR3 region is CASSLSNPNTEAFF. The CDR3 DNA reads as TGCGCCAGCAGCTTGAGCAACCCGAACACTGAAGCTTTCTTT.

This clonotype occurred many times. The chain recombines TRBV5-5 with TRBJ2-3; D gene uncertain. Between the trimmed V and J ends, which lost 4 bases and 6 bases, there was a span of 12 bases. Germline V gene lookup returns CDR1 SGHKS and CDR2 YYEKEE (reference sequence). The CDR3 extends over 13 amino acids. In DNA, the CDR3 is TGTGCCAGCAGCCTACCGTCCTCGGATACGCAGTATTTT. Protein product: CASSLPSSDTQYF.

This clonotype appeared a few times. The genes are TRBV5-1 and TRBJ2-3; D is undetermined. V was clipped by 3 bases and J by 1 base, with 12 bases between them. The CDR3 sequence is 15 residues long. The germline V gene has CDR1 SGHRS and CDR2 YFSETQ. CDR3 protein: CASSSDKFGTDTQYF. CDR3 nucleotides: TGCGCCAGCAGCTCCGACAAATTCGGCACAGATACGCAGTATTTT.

The chain employs TRBV6-1 and TRBJ1-6; TRBD1 matches 7 bases. Germline V CDR1 and CDR2: MNHNS, SASEGT. J was trimmed by 7 bases and V by 5 bases; bases with no gene match: 5. The CDR3 is 14 amino acids. CDR3 in DNA: TGTGCCAGCAGTATACAGGGGCGGAATTCACCCCTCCACTTT. Translation gives CASSIQGRNSPLHF.

J is TRBJ2-7 and V is TRBV12-5; 8 nucleotides line up with TRBD2. Germline V lookup: CDR1 LGHNT, CDR2 FRNRAP. V dropped 6 bases and J dropped 4; count of bases not matched to a gene: 17. The CDR3 extends over 17 amino acids. CDR3 region: CASGQGSGRGSRYEQYF. DNA of the CDR3: TGTGCTAGTGGCCAAGGCAGCGGGAGAGGGAGTAGATACGAGCAGTACTTC.

This rearrangement joins TRBV20-1 to TRBJ2-7, with 11 positions matching TRBD1. Germline V gene data show CDR1 as DFQATT and CDR2 as SNEGSKA (reference sequence). Unmatched junction bases numbered 4, after V lost 5 bases and J lost 1 base. The length of the CDR3 is 14 residues. This chain's CDR3 is CSAYRDRGSYEQYF. DNA for the CDR3: TGCAGTGCTTACCGGGACAGGGGGTCCTACGAGCAGTACTTC.

The J gene is TRBJ2-7, the V gene TRBV3-1; 10 positions match TRBD1. CDR1 and CDR2 from the germline V gene are LGHDT and YNNKEL (reference sequence). Germline trimming cut 0 bases from V and 5 bases from J; bases unmatched to any gene: 4. CDR3 length equals 15 residues. The CDR3 nucleotides read TGTGCCAGCAGCCAAGAATGGACAGGGGGGAACGAGCAGTACTTC. It specifies CASSQEWTGGNEQYF.